This TCR beta chain derives from a study of blood T cell repertoires in COVID-19. As for the study in general: The United States, Italy and Spain supplied acute and convalescent COVID-19 samples.

In the study's own analysis: Reference gene primer amplification gave estimated nucleated cell counts. Generated by immunoSEQ multiplex PCR, the TCRdb table keeps only in-frame clones and is missing some. D and trimming were read from the DNA, whereas the V and J calls and clone size are those reported in that table. The table lists 200,000 to 250,000 clones, 86% of them singletons. Germline CDR1 reads SGHVS; CDR2 reads FQNEAQ. Trimming shortened V by 0 bases and J by 1 base, and 10 bases separated the two germline ends. This CDR3 is 15 amino acids long. Input material: peripheral blood. V is TRBV7-8 and J is TRBJ2-7, with D uncertain. The TCR was taken from a man aged 55 to 70 with acute or convalescent COVID-19. CDR3 coding DNA: TGTGCCAGCAGCTTAGCTATTGACACTTCCTACGAGCAGTACTTC. Its protein product is CASSLAIDTSYEQYF.